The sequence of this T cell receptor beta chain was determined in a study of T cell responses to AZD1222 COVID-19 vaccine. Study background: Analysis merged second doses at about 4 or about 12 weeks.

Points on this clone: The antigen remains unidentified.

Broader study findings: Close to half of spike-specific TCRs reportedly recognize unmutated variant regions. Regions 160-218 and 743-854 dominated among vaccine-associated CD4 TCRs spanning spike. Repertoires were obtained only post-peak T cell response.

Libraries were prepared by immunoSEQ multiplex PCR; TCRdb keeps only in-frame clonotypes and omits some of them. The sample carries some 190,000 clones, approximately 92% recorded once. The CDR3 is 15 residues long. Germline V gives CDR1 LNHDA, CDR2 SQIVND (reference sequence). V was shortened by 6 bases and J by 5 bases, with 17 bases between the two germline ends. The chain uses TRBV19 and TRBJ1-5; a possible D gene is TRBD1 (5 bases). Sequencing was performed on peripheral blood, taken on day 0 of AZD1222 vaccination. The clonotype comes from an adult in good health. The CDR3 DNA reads TGTGCCAGTAGCTACTACAAACAGGATTATCAGCCCCAGCATTTT. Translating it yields CASSYYKQDYQPQHF.